This T cell receptor (beta chain) stems from a study of OX40 agonist ivuxolimab in advanced cancers. Looking at the study overall: Ivuxolimab was an agonistic, fully human IgG2 monoclonal antibody directed against OX40 (CD134), a costimulatory receptor. The paper reports the monotherapy dose-escalation portion (N of about 54 patients) of the phase I ivuxolimab trial. Among the approximately 50 dose-escalation patients, some 20 had hepatocellular carcinoma, approximately 15 melanoma, 9 renal cell carcinoma and 9 head and neck cancer. The purpose of peripheral TCRbeta sequencing was to test whether ivuxolimab changed TCR sequence diversity and led to clonal T-cell expansion. Intravenous ivuxolimab was administered to patients every 2 weeks at six dose levels: 0.01, 0.1, 0.3, 1.5, 3 and 10 mg/kg. The dose-escalation cohort was over 70% male with a mean age of about 54 years, ranging from roughly 23 to 79. Prior anti-PD-1, anti-PD-L1 or anti-CTLA-4 therapy was permitted, and 30% to 50% of dose-escalation patients had received checkpoint inhibitors. Three dose-escalation patients achieved partial responses, one with hepatocellular carcinoma and two with cutaneous melanoma.

From a lookup of the germline V gene, CDR1 and CDR2 are MNHNS and SASEGT. V lost 2 bases and J lost 9 bases; the stretch between them is 14 bases long. There are 13 amino acids in the CDR3, from cysteine to phenylalanine inclusive. The entry retains the CDR3 DNA only, 39 bases that are in frame from base 1. The trial excluded patients who had a history of autoimmune disease or were on systemic immunosuppression. In every dose cohort, peripheral blood was drawn for TCR sequencing at baseline, cycle 4 day 1, and cycle 7 day 1. The samples were drawn from a first-in-human, open-label, multicenter phase I dose-escalation trial of ivuxolimab. Adults with locally advanced or metastatic melanoma, renal cell carcinoma, hepatocellular carcinoma or head and neck squamous cell carcinoma were enrolled in the trial. Before TCR sequencing, CD4+ and CD8+ T cells were separately sorted from peripheral blood. What the work shows at the level of the full study, not this receptor alone: The antigen specificity of the clonally expanded peripheral T cells was not determined. At doses of 0.1 to 3.0 mg/kg, clonal expansion of both CD4+ and CD8+ T cells in blood was seen between baseline and week 6. In the 0.1-3.0 mg/kg groups, partial responders had among the lowest normalized peripheral clonal expansion, particularly in CD8+ T cells. After ivuxolimab, CD8+ T cells had more expanded clones than CD4+ T cells on average. Low levels of normalized T-cell clonal expansion were also seen in some patients who did not respond.

Concerning this clone itself: The clone's antigen remains unknown. One base away there is no much larger clone; base qualities are not given.

Genomic DNA was extracted from sorted cells for sequencing of the TCRbeta CDR3 region. TCRbeta CDR3 regions were sequenced using the immunoSEQ Assay. TCRdb stores this immuneACCESS table with in-frame sequences only. Part of the clones is absent; in the studies checked, under half of the shortfall reflects unresolved V genes, and no reason is known for the rest. The sample table shows around 58,000 clones, and around 87% are seen once. In total, the top ten clones hold 5.2% of the sample. Recombination joined TRBV6-1 with TRBJ2-7; the D gene lacks a confident call. The TCR sequence derives from an adult with an advanced solid tumor such as melanoma, head and neck, liver or kidney cancer. The sequenced sample was CD4+ or CD8+ T cells sorted from blood, obtained in a trial of the OX40 agonist ivuxolimab. The CDR3 loop reads CASSESDGIRQYF. The DNA sequence follows: TGTGCCAGCAGTGAATCGGACGGAATACGGCAGTACTTC.